The source of this T cell receptor (beta chain) is a study of memory CD4+ T cells and cytomegalovirus serostatus. Notes on the study in general: Suggested: most of the CMV-linked TCR signature lies in CD4+ memory cells.

V was clipped by 5 bases and J by 5 bases, with 18 bases between them. This CDR3 is 15 amino acids long. The germline CDR1 and CDR2 sequences are SGHTA and FQGNSA. The sort gate was single viable CD3+CD4+CD8-CD45RO+ cells for memory CD4+ T cells. Remarks on this clone: Its specificity is unknown.

Original processing methods: After removing out-of-frame reads, over 2 million distinct TCRbeta sequences remained. Using immunoSEQ multiplex PCR, the repertoire was profiled, and TCRdb retains in-frame clones only, with some absent. D and trimming were read from the DNA, whereas the V and J calls and clone size are those reported in that table. The table includes roughly 45,000 clones, roughly 78% detected once. V and J are TRBV7-2 and TRBJ1-2; a possible D gene is TRBD1 (5 bases). This clonotype was sampled from an adult in good health and CMV-seronegative. The sample comprised memory CD4+ T cells from blood. CDR3 coding DNA: TGTGCCAGCAGCCTTCAGGGAGGGAATGTTTATGGCTACACCTTC. Its translation: CASSLQGGNVYGYTF.